The 30 T cell receptor beta chains below were found in one sample sequenced in a study of blood T cell repertoires in COVID-19. This table comes from immunoSEQ multiplex PCR, and its TCRdb copy is limited to in-frame clones, with some not included. This table has about 230,000 clones, approximately 80% appearing once. What was sequenced was peripheral blood. All receptors derive from a woman aged 45-59 years with acute or convalescent COVID-19.

This chain links TRBV3-1 (or the pseudogene TRBV3-2) with TRBJ2-3; 9 positions agree with TRBD2. The germline gives CDR1 LGHDT, CDR2 YNNKEL (reference sequence). The CDR3 contains 14 residues. The V segment lost 4 bases and the J segment 3 bases; nucleotides outside the gene matches: 2. In DNA form, the CDR3 reads TGTGCCAGCAGCCCGACTAGCGGAACAGATACGCAGTATTTT. Translation gives CASSPTSGTDTQYF.

The chain recombines TRBV28 with TRBJ2-3; D is tentatively TRBD1 or TRBD2 (6 bases each). The CDR3 is 17 amino acids. Per the germline V gene, CDR1 is MDHEN and CDR2 is SYDVKM. V lost 6 bases and J 2 bases, leaving 21 bases between the germline ends. The CDR3 is CASSLGGSGGSTDTQYF. The DNA of the CDR3 is TGTGCCAGCAGCTTAGGGGGTAGCGGAGGTTCCACAGATACGCAGTATTTT.

This clone showed up just once. The gene calls are TRBV2 and TRBJ2-7; TRBD2 matches at 11 bases. The trim removed 7 bases at V and 3 bases at J, leaving 8 bases unmatched. Germline V CDR1 and CDR2: SNHLY, FYNNEI. The CDR3 is 15 residues long. The CDR3, as DNA: TGTGCCAGCAAACTAGCGGGGGCCGGACTCTACGAGCAGTACTTC. Translating it yields CASKLAGAGLYEQYF.

The chain uses TRBV6-6 and TRBJ2-5, with 8 bases aligning to TRBD1. Unmatched junction bases numbered 8, after V lost 10 bases and J lost 1 base. Germline V gene sequence: CDR1 MNHNY, CDR2 SVGAGI (reference sequence). This CDR3 contains 14 residues. The DNA of the CDR3 is TGTGCCACCGGACAGGGTAGGACCCAAGAGACCCAGTACTTC. This translates into CATGQGRTQETQYF.

This clone appeared a single time. One end of the junction is discordant with germline, which a read error may explain. This chain links TRBV7-9 with TRBJ2-7; possibly TRBD1 for D (6 bases). CDR1 and CDR2 (germline): SEHNR, FQNEAQ (reference sequence). The CDR3 spans 16 residues. CDR3 DNA: TGTGCCAGCAGCTTAGCGCTTCGTTGGACAGACTACGGGCAGTACTTC. This gives the protein CASSLALRWTDYGQYF.

This clone showed up many times. V usage is TRBV5-6 and J usage is TRBJ1-1, with TRBD1 matching over 11 bases. V shed 1 base and J 5 bases; nucleotides not matched to a gene: 10. Germline CDR1 and CDR2: SGHDT and YYEEEE. The length of the CDR3 is 17 residues. The CDR3 DNA sequence: TGTGCCAGCAGCTTGCCCACCCCGGGACAGGGGGGAACTGAAGCTTTCTTT. This codes for CASSLPTPGQGGTEAFF.

This clone was seen once. The rearrangement uses TRBV28 and TRBJ1-4; 9 positions match TRBD1. The length of the CDR3 is 14 residues. CDR1 is MDHEN and CDR2 is SYDVKM in the germline V gene. Trimming cost V 5 bases and J 3 bases; bases outside gene matches: 1. CDR3 nucleotide sequence: TGTGCCAGCAGTCGGGACAGGGCTAATGAAAAACTGTTTTTT. It encodes CASSRDRANEKLFF.

The chain combines TRBV5-6 with TRBJ1-1, with 9 positions matching TRBD1. The V segment lost 3 bases and the J segment 4 bases; nucleotides outside the gene matches: 4. CDR1 and CDR2 (germline): SGHDT, YYEEEE. The CDR3 totals 14 residues. The CDR3 protein is CASSSDRGGTEAFF. The DNA of the CDR3 is TGTGCCAGCAGCTCGGACAGGGGTGGCACTGAAGCTTTCTTT.

V gene TRBV6-5 combines with J gene TRBJ2-3; D gene ambiguous. V lost 6 bases to trimming and J lost 0 bases, with 4 bases between them. Per the germline V gene, CDR1 is MNHEY and CDR2 is SVGAGI. The CDR3 is 12 residues long. In DNA form, the CDR3 reads TGTGCCAGCAGCGGGAGCACAGATACGCAGTATTTT. It translates to CASSGSTDTQYF.

The chain has TRBV6-6 and TRBJ1-4, with TRBD1 matching 7 bases. The CDR3 consists of 14 residues. V was clipped by 6 bases and J by 2 bases; unmatched bases: 3. Germline V gives CDR1 MNHNY, CDR2 SVGAGI (reference sequence). CDR3 sequence reads: CASSRDSTNEKLFF. The CDR3 region has the DNA TGTGCCAGCAGCAGGGACAGCACTAATGAAAAACTGTTTTTT.

This chain joins TRBV2 and TRBJ2-7; the match to TRBD1 covers 9 bases. The CDR3 consists of 16 residues. Germline V lookup: CDR1 SNHLY, CDR2 FYNNEI. The V gene end was trimmed by 0 bases and the J gene end by 1 base; junction bases not matched to a gene: 4. CDR3 in DNA: TGTGCCAGCAGTGAAGCGGGACAGGGTGAGTCCTACGAGCAGTACTTC. It encodes CASSEAGQGESYEQYF. The whole variable domain, filled in from reference TRBV2 and TRBJ2-7, reads EPEVTQTPSHQVTQMGQEVILRCVPISNHLYFYWYRQILGQKVEFLVSFYNNEISEKSEIFDDQFSVERPDGSNFTLKIRSTKLEDSAMYFCASSEAGQGESYEQYFGPGTRLTVT.

The genes are TRBV14 and TRBJ1-1, with 8 bases fitting TRBD1. Germline V gives CDR1 SGHDN, CDR2 FVKESK. CDR3 length equals 14 residues. J gave up 4 bases and V 4 bases, and 5 bases lay outside the gene matches. Here the CDR3 DNA reads TGTGCCAGCAGCCTGGGACAGGCGGGCACTGAAGCTTTCTTT. This gives the protein CASSLGQAGTEAFF.

Here the CDR3 reads CASSLASQGVPEPQHF. The CDR3 nucleotides read TGTGCCAGCAGCTTAGCGTCGCAGGGGGTCCCGGAGCCCCAGCATTTT. The J gene is TRBJ1-5, the V gene TRBV7-9; 7 bases are shared with TRBD1. There are 16 residues in the CDR3. The V segment lost 0 bases and the J segment 8 bases; nucleotides outside the gene matches: 10. CDR1 SEHNR and CDR2 FQNEAQ come from the germline V gene (reference sequence).

The rearrangement links TRBV3-1 (or the pseudogene TRBV3-2) to TRBJ1-1; possible D gene TRBD1, 6 bases. Germline CDR1 and CDR2: LGHDT and YNNKEL (reference sequence). V lost 3 bases to trimming and J lost 5 bases, with 7 bases between them. This CDR3 is built from 12 residues. CDR3 coding DNA: TGTGCCAGCAGCCAGGGGGCAACTGAAGCTTTCTTT. Protein: CASSQGATEAFF.

The V call is TRBV15, the J call TRBJ1-4; maybe TRBD1 (5 bases). Trimming pared 3 bases from V and 0 bases from J, leaving 14 bases between. CDR3 size: 17 residues. Germline V CDR1 and CDR2: LNHNV, YYDKDF (reference sequence). CDR3: CATSRESFRATNEKLFF. For the CDR3, the DNA is TGTGCCACCAGCAGGGAGAGTTTCAGGGCAACTAATGAAAAACTGTTTTTT.

The chain has TRBV28 and TRBJ1-1; 8 positions match TRBD1. With 7 bases clipped from V and 1 base from J, the junction kept 8 bases outside the gene matches. Per germline, CDR1 MDHEN and CDR2 SYDVKM. The CDR3 contains 15 residues. CDR3 coding DNA: TGTGCCAGCACCCTGCCAGGGGGCTCGAACACTGAAGCTTTCTTT. Translated, it gives CASTLPGGSNTEAFF.

The chain is built from TRBV7-9 and TRBJ1-5; unclear D gene. Between the trimmed V and J ends, which lost 3 bases and 2 bases, there was a span of 14 bases. Germline lookup yields CDR1 SEHNR and CDR2 FQNEAQ (reference sequence). The CDR3 loop spans 16 amino acids. The CDR3 sequence: CASSLVGGSGNQPQHF. The CDR3 DNA is TGTGCCAGCAGCTTGGTGGGTGGGAGCGGCAATCAGCCCCAGCATTTT.

The chain carries TRBV21-1 and TRBJ2-1; no check of the table's D call, TRBD2, against the DNA was made. TRBV21-1 represents a pseudogene. There are 18 residues in the CDR3. The CDR3 coding sequence is TGTGCCAGCAGCAAATTGTACCTAGCGGGGACTTCCTACAATGAGCAGTTCTTC. Translating it yields CASSKLYLAGTSYNEQFF.

The V and J genes are TRBV3-1 (or the pseudogene TRBV3-2) and TRBJ2-5; 7 bases match TRBD1. Trimming cost V 6 bases and J 4 bases; bases outside gene matches: 8. Germline assignment: CDR1 LGHDT and CDR2 YNNKEL (reference sequence). The CDR3 has 14 amino acids. The CDR3 region is CASRPRQGSETQYF. The CDR3 DNA reads as TGTGCCAGCAGACCCCGACAGGGCTCAGAGACCCAGTACTTC.

The chain recombines TRBV4-3 with TRBJ2-1; 7 bases match TRBD2. The germline gives CDR1 LGHNA, CDR2 YSLEER. The CDR3 is 16 residues long. V was clipped by 9 bases and J by 2 bases; unmatched bases: 13. CDR3 loop: CASLKRAGDPYNEQFF. The CDR3 DNA is TGCGCCAGTTTGAAACGGGCGGGGGACCCCTACAATGAGCAGTTCTTC.

This chain uses TRBV11-1 with TRBJ2-1, with 7 nucleotides matching TRBD2. The germline CDR1 and CDR2 sequences are SGHAT and FQDESV (reference sequence). The J segment lost 9 bases and the V segment lost 5 bases, leaving 7 bases of the junction unmatched. The CDR3 covers 13 residues. The CDR3 DNA sequence: TGTGCCAGCAGCCGGGGCCGCGGGGGTGAGCAGTTCTTC. Its protein product is CASSRGRGGEQFF.

The J gene is TRBJ1-1, the V gene TRBV5-1; no reliable D call. This CDR3 contains 14 residues. Trimming left V 2 bases short and J 0 bases short, with 8 bases between. CDR1 is SGHRS, CDR2 YFSETQ, per germline. The DNA for the CDR3 is TGCGCCAGCAGCTTTGAGCGTTTGAACACTGAAGCTTTCTTT. It encodes CASSFERLNTEAFF.

This clone was picked up many times. The V call is TRBV27, the J call TRBJ2-3, with TRBD2 identical over 8 bases. Per the germline V gene, CDR1 is MNHEY and CDR2 is SMNVEV (reference sequence). There are 15 residues in the CDR3. V gave up 5 bases and J gave up 6 bases; unmatched junction bases: 10. CDR3 coding DNA: TGTGCCAGCAGTGAGCGGGGGCCACCGCCGGATACGCAGTATTTT. Translated, it gives CASSERGPPPDTQYF.

The chain uses TRBV18 and TRBJ2-3; TRBD1 is a possible D gene (5 bases). The ends were cut back, 3 bases at V and 2 bases at J, with 15 bases in the middle. The germline V gene has CDR1 KGHSH and CDR2 LQKENI. There are 16 residues in the CDR3. DNA for the CDR3: TGTGCCAGCTCACCTAGGGGTCCTCAGGCCACAGATACGCAGTATTTT. Translating it yields CASSPRGPQATDTQYF. Based on the CDR3 plus reference TRBV18 and TRBJ2-3, the full variable domain is NAGVMQNPRHLVRRRGQEARLRCSPMKGHSHVYWYRQLPEEGLKFMVYLQKENIIDESGMPKERFSAEFPKEGPSILRIQQVVRGDSAAYFCASSPRGPQATDTQYFGPGTRLTVL.

The V gene is TRBV12-3 or TRBV12-4, the J gene TRBJ1-1, with D perhaps TRBD1 (6 bases). The CDR3 loop spans 13 amino acids. With 7 bases removed from V and 2 bases from J, the gap between germline ends came to 11 bases. Here the CDR3 reads CASNQGINTEAFF. The DNA of the CDR3 is TGTGCCAGCAACCAGGGGATAAACACTGAAGCTTTCTTT.

The chain couples TRBV2 to TRBJ2-2, with D possibly being TRBD2 (5 bases). CDR1 and CDR2 (germline): SNHLY, FYNNEI. The V and J ends lost 2 bases and 3 bases respectively, with 10 bases between them. CDR3 length: 15 residues. CDR3 nucleotide sequence: TGTGCCAGCAGTGAAAGAGGGCAGTACACCGGGGAGCTGTTTTTT. It encodes CASSERGQYTGELFF.

V usage is TRBV5-4 and J usage is TRBJ2-2; TRBD2 aligns across 10 bases. Looked up from germline, CDR1 is SGHNT and CDR2 is YYREEE (reference sequence). The V gene end was trimmed by 2 bases and the J gene end by 6 bases; junction bases not matched to a gene: 1. This CDR3 contains 14 residues. DNA for the CDR3: TGTGCCAGCAGCTTCGGACTAGCGGCCGGGGAGCTGTTTTTT. Protein sequence: CASSFGLAAGELFF.

This clone was observed a few times. Distinct nucleotide sequences in the sample also encode this CDR3. V and J are TRBV5-6 and TRBJ2-2; D may be TRBD1 (6 bases). The V end lost 2 bases, the J end lost 1 base, and 6 bases lay between the germline ends. The CDR3 is made up of 14 amino acids. Germline CDR1 and CDR2: SGHDT and YYEEEE. The CDR3 DNA is TGTGCCAGCAGCTTAGGGGGGAACACCGGGGAGCTGTTTTTT. Translation gives CASSLGGNTGELFF. The variable domain in full, completed from reference TRBV5-6 and TRBJ2-2, reads DAGVTQSPTHLIKTRGQQVTLRCSPKSGHDTVSWYQQALGQGPQFIFQYYEEEERQRGNFPDRFSGHQFPNYSSELNVNALLLGDSALYLCASSLGGNTGELFFGEGSRLTVL.

The genes are TRBV7-6 and TRBJ2-7, with D possibly matching TRBD1 (5 bases). V was clipped by 1 base and J by 6 bases, with 10 bases between them. CDR1 and CDR2 (germline): SGHVS, FNYEAQ. This CDR3 has 13 residues. The CDR3 reads CASSLGRGSEQYF. CDR3 DNA sequence: TGTGCCAGCAGCTTAGGTAGGGGTAGCGAGCAGTACTTC.

This clone was detected once. For the CDR3, the DNA is TGTGCCAGCAGCTTAGCGACAGGGTATGCGGAAAAACTGTTTTTT. It encodes CASSLATGYAEKLFF. The chain recombines TRBV7-9 with TRBJ1-4, with 7 bases aligning to TRBD1. The CDR3 spans 15 residues. Germline-derived CDR1 and CDR2 are SEHNR and FQNEAQ (reference sequence). The J segment lost 8 bases and the V segment lost 0 bases, leaving 6 bases of the junction unmatched.